This paragraph reports one T cell receptor beta chain. The data stem from a study of PD-L1 blockade in urothelial cancer. Study background: Each patient had 0 to 3 earlier chemotherapy regimens. T cell content in blood samples showed a median of 141,255. Once treatment had started, blood was analyzed at 3 weeks (second dose) and again at 6 weeks.

PCRs were each spiked with synthetic TCR analog templates. Measured with immunoSEQ multiplex PCR; TCRdb has only the in-frame clones, and not every one. The table shows about 87,000 clones, with roughly 84% occurring only once. With V trimmed by 3 bases and J by 6 bases, 10 bases remained unmatched. CDR1 and CDR2 (germline): SGDLS, YYNGEE. The CDR3 consists of 16 residues. Regarding time point: pretreatment peripheral blood. The clonotype originates from a man aged 55-75 years with urothelial cancer. The sequences come from PBMCs, collected around atezolizumab (anti-PD-L1) treatment. J is TRBJ2-3 and V is TRBV9; TRBD1 aligns across 10 bases. CDR3 loop: CASSGTPGQGSDTQYF. The CDR3 DNA is TGTGCCAGCAGCGGGACTCCGGGACAGGGGTCGGATACGCAGTATTTT.